Listed here are 23 T cell receptor beta chains from one sample, sequenced in a study of regulatory T cells in long-lasting Graves disease. Time point indicated: persistent/refractory GD, antithyroid drugs over 5 years with positive TRAb. The TCR library was made from RNA extracted from PBMCs. Researchers made TCR beta libraries by using iRepertoire HTBI primers and running Arm-PCR on CDR3 regions. Each CDR3 protein is one row after TCRdb ran MiXCR on the multiplex PCR reads. Of around 400,000 distinct CDR3 sequences in the sample, around 22% were seen once. The source material was peripheral blood mononuclear cells (PBMCs), sampled when the disease was refractory, from a patient treated with antithyroid drugs. The receptors were sampled from a female donor with Graves disease.

This chain joins TRBV6-1 and TRBJ1-5; tentative D call: TRBD1 (5 bases). V lost 6 bases, J lost 0 bases, and 9 bases lay in between. This CDR3 has 14 amino acids. Germline V gene data show CDR1 as MNHNS and CDR2 as SASEGT. The CDR3 protein is CASSFDSSNQPQHF. The DNA for the CDR3 is TGTGCCAGCAGCTTCGACAGTAGCAATCAGCCCCAGCATTTT.

Many counts were recorded for this clonotype. This chain connects TRBV12-3 or TRBV12-4 to TRBJ1-1, with D hard to call. Deletions cut 5 bases from V and 0 bases from J, with 10 bases between. CDR3 length: 14 residues. The CDR3 region has the DNA TGTGCCAGCAGTCCCCGGCGGTTGAACACTGAAGCTTTCTTT. Amino acid sequence: CASSPRRLNTEAFF.

This clonotype occurred many times. The chain employs TRBV2 and TRBJ1-2; D is ambiguous. This CDR3 contains 13 residues. Trimming removed 2 bases at V and 13 bases at J, with 17 bases between. The germline gives CDR1 SNHLY, CDR2 FYNNEI. CDR3 sequence: CASSESATSRPTF. CDR3 DNA: TGTGCCAGCAGTGAATCGGCGACAAGTCGACCCACCTTC.

The chain couples TRBV6-2 or TRBV6-3 to TRBJ1-3, with 8 positions matching TRBD1. The CDR3 runs 18 residues. J lost 2 bases, V lost 0 bases, and 9 bases had no gene match. CDR1 and CDR2 from the germline V gene are MNHEY and SVGEGT. CDR3 nucleotides: TGTGCCAGCAGTTACTCGTTTCCCCCGACAGGGGCTGGAAACACCATATATTTT. This translates into CASSYSFPPTGAGNTIYF.

This clonotype was seen a few times. V usage is TRBV15 and J usage is TRBJ1-3; D perhaps matches TRBD1 (6 bases). The CDR3 is made up of 14 amino acids. The V gene's germline CDR1 is LNHNV and CDR2 YYDKDF (reference sequence). With 7 bases removed from V and 4 bases from J, the gap between germline ends came to 14 bases. The CDR3 nucleotides read TGTGCCACCACCACGGAGGGGGTCGGAAACACCATATATTTT. It is translated as CATTTEGVGNTIYF. Together with reference TRBV15 and TRBJ1-3, the CDR3 gives the full variable domain: DAMVIQNPRYQVTQFGKPVTLSCSQTLNHNVMYWYQQKSSQAPKLLFHYYDKDFNNEADTPDNFQSRRPNTSFCFLDIRSPGLGDTAMYLCATTTEGVGNTIYFGEGSWLTVV.

At least ten counts were recorded for this clonotype. This chain connects TRBV24-1 to TRBJ2-5; 13 bases align to TRBD2. Germline CDR1 and CDR2: KGHDR and SFDVKD. The junction had 7 bases not matched to a gene; V was cut back by 3 bases and J by 4 bases. The CDR3 covers 17 residues. The CDR3 sequence is CATSDPGTSGARETQYF. The DNA for the CDR3 is TGTGCCACCAGTGATCCCGGGACTAGCGGGGCGAGAGAGACCCAGTACTTC.

The J gene is TRBJ2-7, the V gene TRBV20-1; 12 nucleotides agree with TRBD2. There are 16 residues in the CDR3. CDR1 and CDR2 (germline): DFQATT, SNEGSKA (reference sequence). Trimming cost V 1 base and J 4 bases; bases outside gene matches: 8. CDR3 sequence (DNA): TGCAGTGCTAGAGGGTTACTAGCGGGAGGACGATACGAGCAGTACTTC. Translation gives CSARGLLAGGRYEQYF.

In this sample, this clonotype turned up many times. The chain combines TRBV2 with TRBJ2-7; 7 bases fit TRBD2. The germline V gene has CDR1 SNHLY and CDR2 FYNNEI. This CDR3 is 15 amino acids long. Trimming took 2 bases from V and 3 from J; bases not matched to a gene: 7. This CDR3 is CASSELGLAVYEQYF. The CDR3 DNA follows: TGTGCCAGCAGTGAACTTGGGCTAGCGGTCTACGAGCAGTACTTC.

Concerning this clonotype itself: Being one base from a much bigger clone, this may be a read error. V is TRBV27 and J is TRBJ1-2, with TRBD1 matching over 8 bases. Unmatched junction bases numbered 9, after V lost 8 bases and J lost 4 bases. CDR3 length: 14 residues. Germline CDR1 and CDR2: MNHEY and SMNVEV (reference sequence). The CDR3 bases are TGTGCCAGCCGCATGGACAGGGCGAGCTATGGCTACACCTTC. As protein: CASRMDRASYGYTF.

This clonotype was picked up many times. The chain recombines TRBV7-9 with TRBJ2-2, with 9 bases identical to TRBD2. The germline V gene encodes CDR1 SEHNR and CDR2 FQNEAQ (reference sequence). The CDR3 consists of 15 residues. V dropped 8 bases and J dropped 4; count of bases not matched to a gene: 8. The CDR3 here is CASARGLALTGELFF. DNA for the CDR3: TGTGCCAGCGCGAGAGGACTAGCGCTCACCGGGGAGCTGTTTTTT.

On this clonotype: A far larger clone is one nucleotide away, so this likely arose from a read error. The chain uses TRBV6-1 and TRBJ2-7; D could derive from TRBD1 or TRBD2 (5 bases each). In germline, CDR1 is MNHNS, CDR2 SASEGT. The length of the CDR3 is 14 residues. The V and J ends lost 6 bases and 0 bases respectively, with 12 bases between them. In DNA form, the CDR3 reads TGTGCCAGCAGGGACCGGGGCACCTCCTACGAGCAGTACTTC. Its translation is CASRDRGTSYEQYF.

Many counts were recorded for this clonotype. V is TRBV7-2 and J is TRBJ2-5; 7 bases agree with TRBD1. The CDR3 loop spans 17 amino acids. The V and J ends lost 5 bases and 3 bases, in that order; junction bases with no gene match: 15. CDR1 is SGHTA and CDR2 is FQGNSA in the germline V gene. The CDR3 region has the DNA TGTGCCAGCAGCCCCCTCCGGGACAGCACCCTAAAAGAGACCCAGTACTTC. It is translated as CASSPLRDSTLKETQYF.

The chain carries TRBV20-1 and TRBJ1-5; weak D call: TRBD1 (5 bases). The CDR3 loop spans 13 amino acids. Germline V lookup: CDR1 DFQATT, CDR2 SNEGSKA (reference sequence). V lost 6 bases and J lost 6, with 15 bases in between. CDR3 in amino acids: CSATGTVGQPQHF. For the CDR3, the DNA is TGCAGTGCAACTGGGACCGTCGGTCAGCCCCAGCATTTT.

This chain links TRBV30 with TRBJ1-4, with 9 positions matching TRBD1. CDR3 length equals 14 residues. The germline CDR1 and CDR2 sequences are GTSNPN and SVGIG (reference sequence). Trimming cost V 4 bases and J 7 bases; bases outside gene matches: 7. CDR3 nucleotide sequence: TGTGCCTGGAAGTACAGGGGGCGAAGTGAAAAACTGTTTTTT. It encodes CAWKYRGRSEKLFF.

The rearrangement joins TRBV20-1 to TRBJ2-5; 13 bases are shared with TRBD2. The CDR3 spans 15 residues. Trimming cost V 6 bases and J 4 bases; bases outside gene matches: 8. Germline lookup yields CDR1 DFQATT and CDR2 SNEGSKA (reference sequence). Written as DNA, the CDR3 is TGCAGTGCGAGCGGGACTAGCGGGAATGTAGAGACCCAGTACTTC. Its protein product is CSASGTSGNVETQYF.

This clonotype was counted only a few times. The rearrangement joins TRBV7-7 to TRBJ2-5; D is perhaps TRBD2 (5 bases). Germline V gene sequence: CDR1 SSHAT, CDR2 FNYEAQ (reference sequence). This CDR3 has 13 amino acids. V lost 5 bases and J lost 4, with 11 bases in between. CDR3 in DNA: TGTGCCAGCAGCCCCGATCGGGGAGAGACCCAGTACTTC. Its translation: CASSPDRGETQYF. Full variable domain (missing parts from reference TRBV7-7 and TRBJ2-5): GAGVSQSPRYKVTKRGQDVTLRCDPISSHATLYWYQQALGQGPEFLTYFNYEAQPDKSGLPSDRFSAERPEGSISTLTIQRTEQRDSAMYRCASSPDRGETQYFGPGTRLLVL.

This clonotype came up many times. The V gene is TRBV7-2, the J gene TRBJ1-1; a possible D gene is TRBD1 (5 bases). Trimming left V 4 bases short and J 5 bases short, with 11 bases between. CDR1 is SGHTA, CDR2 FQGNSA, per germline. This CDR3 region has 13 residues. The DNA of the CDR3 is TGTGCCAGCAGCTCTACGCGGGGGACTGAAGCTTTCTTT. Translated, it gives CASSSTRGTEAFF.

This clonotype turned up a few times. This may be a read error, as it is one base from a much larger clone. The chain carries TRBV2 and TRBJ2-7; TRBD2 might be the D (6 bases). V was clipped by 4 bases and J by 5 bases, with 15 bases between them. Germline CDR1 and CDR2: SNHLY and FYNNEI. CDR3 length: 14 amino acids. CDR3 nucleotide sequence: TGTGCCAGCAGTGGATGGAACGGGAGTGACGAGCAGTACTTC. Protein product: CASSGWNGSDEQYF. Drawing the rest from reference TRBV2 and TRBJ2-7, the complete variable domain is EPEVTQTPSHQVTQMGQEVILRCVPISNHLYFYWYRQILGQKVEFLVSFYNNEISEKSEIFDDQFSVERPDGSNFTLKIRSTKLEDSAMYFCASSGWNGSDEQYFGPGTRLTVT.

This clonotype was recorded many times. The rearrangement links TRBV20-1 to TRBJ1-5, with 10 bases identical to TRBD1. Germline V gene lookup returns CDR1 DFQATT and CDR2 SNEGSKA (reference sequence). The CDR3 length is 17 residues. V lost 0 bases to trimming and J lost 4 bases; unmatched junction nucleotides: 9. CDR3 amino acids: CSARDLRGQGMNQPQHF. CDR3 coding DNA: TGCAGTGCTAGAGATCTTCGGGGACAGGGGATGAATCAGCCCCAGCATTTT.

The chain joins TRBV4-2 to TRBJ2-5; the match to TRBD1 covers 10 bases. The CDR3 extends over 17 amino acids. The germline V gene encodes CDR1 LGHNA and CDR2 YNFKEQ. After removal of 3 bases from V and 5 bases from J, the junction contained 12 bases not matched to a gene. The CDR3 here is CASSQNPGQGSRETQYF. The CDR3 bases are TGTGCCAGCAGCCAGAACCCGGGACAGGGGAGCCGGGAGACCCAGTACTTC.

This chain links TRBV19 with TRBJ1-3; unclear D gene. The germline CDR1 and CDR2 sequences are LNHDA and SQIVND (reference sequence). The CDR3 runs 16 residues. The V end lost 5 bases, the J end lost 0 bases, and 14 bases lay between the germline ends. Here the CDR3 reads CASSRITGSSGNTIYF. In DNA, the CDR3 is TGTGCCAGTAGTCGTATCACTGGGAGCTCTGGAAACACCATATATTTT.

Concerning this clonotype: A clone one base away is much larger, so this may be a read error. The V call is TRBV15, the J call TRBJ1-2; 7 bases agree with TRBD1. In germline, CDR1 is LNHNV, CDR2 YYDKDF (reference sequence). The V gene end was trimmed by 1 base and the J gene end by 2 bases; junction bases not matched to a gene: 10. This CDR3 spans 17 amino acids. The CDR3 DNA is TGTGCCACCAGCAGAGGCCCACCGACAGGGCTAAACTATGGCTACACCTTC. This codes for CATSRGPPTGLNYGYTF.

This clonotype was seen a few times. At one of its ends the junction is not consistent with the germline gene, which may arise from a read error. The DNA for the CDR3 is TGTGCCAGCAGTCGCGACAGGGGAGCCAATCAGCCCCAACATTTT. It specifies CASSRDRGANQPQHF. The chain combines TRBV28 with TRBJ1-5, with TRBD1 matching over 8 bases. The CDR3 spans 15 residues. The germline CDR1 and CDR2 sequences are MDHEN and SYDVKM. Complete variable domain (other parts from reference TRBV28 and TRBJ1-5): DVKVTQSSRYLVKRTGEKVFLECVQDMDHENMFWYRQDPGLGLRLIYFSYDVKMKEKGDIPEGYSVSREKKERFSLILESASTNQTSMYLCASSRDRGANQPQHFGDGTRLSIL.